This T cell receptor (beta chain) was profiled in a study of shared clonotypes between healthy human individuals. The authors ran the assay at deep level. Each subset's genomic DNA was shared equally among a number of immunoSEQ plates. Clones were sequenced by immunoSEQ multiplex PCR, and TCRdb holds only the in-frame ones, with some missing. Seen here are hundreds of thousands of clones, around three quarters observed once, and the top ten hold around 2%. Trimming took 0 bases from V and 0 from J, leaving 4 bases between them. The CDR3 covers 14 residues. The germline V gene encodes CDR1 SGHNT and CDR2 YYREEE (reference sequence). The study drew all its donors from Caucasian adults living in Nashville, Tennessee.

The receptor was derived from a woman in her 30s in good health. Sequencing was performed on memory CD4+ T cells sorted from blood. As to subset: CD45RA-negative fraction. The chain recombines TRBV5-4 with TRBJ1-3; D not certain. CDR3 in amino acids: CASSLVGSGNTIYF. Here the CDR3 DNA reads TGTGCCAGCAGCTTGGTGGGCTCTGGAAACACCATATATTTT.